Shown below are 27 T cell receptor beta chains from a single sample sequenced in a study of blood T cells in healthy people across ages. Sample-barcoded 5' priming and a J-beta primer mix drove a second PCR of 7 to 11 cycles. TCRdb fed the 5' RACE reads into MiXCR, producing one record per CDR3 protein. The sample includes roughly 900,000 distinct CDR3 sequences, 40% to 60% of them seen just once. The sample consisted of blood. The receptors originated from a man younger than 45 in good health.

The gene calls are TRBV6-5 and TRBJ1-2; TRBD1 aligns across 10 bases. J gave up 2 bases and V 4 bases, and 4 bases lay outside the gene matches. CDR3 length: 15 residues. Germline V lookup: CDR1 MNHEY, CDR2 SVGAGI. The CDR3 DNA is TGTGCCAGCAGTTGGACAGGGGGGTCCAACTATGGCTACACCTTC. It is translated as CASSWTGGSNYGYTF.

As to this clonotype: This may be a read error, as it is one base from a much larger clone. The rearrangement uses TRBV29-1 and TRBJ2-3; D is undetermined. The CDR3 covers 10 residues. The germline V gene encodes CDR1 SQVTM and CDR2 ANQGSEA. V shed 6 bases and J shed 2 bases, with 3 bases lying between them. The chain's CDR3 is CSVDTDTQYF. For the CDR3, the DNA is TGCAGCGTAGACACAGATACGCAGTATTTT.

The gene calls are TRBV30 and TRBJ2-1; D not certain. This CDR3 contains 13 residues. V was cut by 1 base and J by 5 bases, with 9 bases left in between. Germline assignment: CDR1 GTSNPN and CDR2 SVGIG (reference sequence). CDR3 loop: CAWSARLDNEQFF. For the CDR3, the DNA is TGTGCCTGGAGTGCGCGACTGGACAATGAGCAGTTCTTC.

There are a few counts of this clonotype. This rearrangement joins TRBV6-1 to TRBJ1-1; perhaps TRBD1 as D (5 bases). The V end lost 5 bases, the J end lost 8 bases, and 18 bases lay between the germline ends. CDR1 and CDR2 (germline): MNHNS, SASEGT. The CDR3 length is 14 residues. DNA of the CDR3: TGTGCCAGCAGTCGGGGCGGCACCGGCCGGGAAGCTTTCTTT. It encodes CASSRGGTGREAFF.

The chain employs TRBV11-2 and TRBJ2-3; no firm D call. The CDR3 is 12 amino acids. V lost 2 bases to trimming and J lost 6 bases, with 6 bases between them. Germline V gene data show CDR1 as SGHAT and CDR2 as FQNNGV. The DNA for the CDR3 is TGTGCCAGCAGCTTAATTAGGGATACGCAGTATTTT. Its translation is CASSLIRDTQYF.

This sequence joins TRBV14 and TRBJ2-3; a weak D match, TRBD2 (6 bases). V was shortened by 0 bases and J by 2 bases, with 12 bases between the two germline ends. Germline assignment: CDR1 SGHDN and CDR2 FVKESK. This CDR3 has 16 residues. DNA of the CDR3: TGTGCCAGCAGCCAAGATGGTGGCGGGAACACAGATACGCAGTATTTT. Its protein is CASSQDGGGNTDTQYF.

This clonotype was observed a few times. The rearrangement links TRBV27 to TRBJ2-7; the D is unclear. The germline V and J ends were trimmed by 0 bases and 6 bases, with 18 bases remaining between them. Per the germline V gene, CDR1 is MNHEY and CDR2 is SMNVEV (reference sequence). The CDR3 has 16 residues. This chain's CDR3 is CASSLSFGTSKSEQYF. The CDR3 DNA reads as TGTGCCAGCAGTTTATCGTTTGGCACGTCCAAATCCGAGCAGTACTTC.

The sample holds a few counts of this clonotype. The chain couples TRBV28 to TRBJ2-1, with a weak D call TRBD2 (6 bases). Between the trimmed V and J ends, which lost 7 bases and 4 bases, there was a span of 14 bases. Germline V lookup: CDR1 MDHEN, CDR2 SYDVKM. This CDR3 is 14 amino acids long. This CDR3 is CASIPGGVYNEQFF. The CDR3 nucleotides read TGTGCCAGCATCCCCGGGGGAGTTTACAATGAGCAGTTCTTC.

The chain has TRBV5-6 and TRBJ2-3, with 9 bases aligning to TRBD2. Per germline, CDR1 SGHDT and CDR2 YYEEEE. The CDR3 length is 15 residues. Trimming at V came to 3 bases and at J to 2 bases, leaving 4 bases not matched to a gene. The CDR3 protein is CASSWRGGPTDTQYF. Written as DNA, the CDR3 is TGTGCCAGCAGCTGGCGGGGGGGCCCCACAGATACGCAGTATTTT.

The genes are TRBV12-3 or TRBV12-4 and TRBJ1-4; no definite D call. V was cut by 5 bases and J by 8 bases, with 6 bases left in between. The CDR3 runs 11 residues. CDR3 sequence: CASSPREKLFF. The CDR3 DNA follows: TGTGCCAGCAGTCCGCGGGAAAAACTGTTTTTT.

The rearrangement uses TRBV4-2 and TRBJ1-5; TRBD1 matches 7 bases. CDR3 length: 15 amino acids. V was pared by 5 bases and J by 9 bases, with 13 bases of the junction left unmatched. Germline V lookup: CDR1 LGHNA, CDR2 YNFKEQ. The CDR3 bases are TGTGCCAGCAGCGCCCGGACAGGAGAAAGGCTGCCCCAGCATTTT. Translated, it gives CASSARTGERLPQHF.

The gene calls are TRBV3-1 and TRBJ1-5; TRBD1 matches at 7 bases. V lost 4 bases to trimming and J lost 0 bases; unmatched junction nucleotides: 9. This CDR3 has 17 amino acids. From germline, CDR1 is LGHDT and CDR2 YNNKEL (reference sequence). Written as DNA, the CDR3 is TGTGCCAGCAGCCGCTTATGGACAGGTGATAGCAATCAGCCCCAGCATTTT. Protein product: CASSRLWTGDSNQPQHF.

This clonotype was picked up a small number of times. V and J are TRBV27 and TRBJ2-1; tentatively, D is TRBD1 or TRBD2 (5 bases each). CDR1 and CDR2 (germline): MNHEY, SMNVEV (reference sequence). This CDR3 has 16 amino acids. V was clipped by 2 bases and J by 2 bases, with 13 bases between them. CDR3 DNA: TGTGCCAGCAGTTTAGCCGGGGCAGCGCCCTACAATGAGCAGTTCTTC. It yields the protein CASSLAGAAPYNEQFF.

This clonotype was seen ten or more times. The rearrangement uses TRBV10-3 and TRBJ2-1, with 11 bases that match TRBD1. CDR3 length: 15 residues. The germline V gene encodes CDR1 ENHRY and CDR2 SYGVKD. J lost 6 bases, V lost 10 bases, and 11 bases had no gene match. The CDR3 bases are TGTGCCACCGACCCCGGGACAGGGGGTTCCAATGAGCAGTTCTTC. It is translated as CATDPGTGGSNEQFF.

This clonotype was seen a handful of times. V and J are TRBV29-1 and TRBJ1-5; D is unclear. CDR3 length: 13 amino acids. The germline V gene encodes CDR1 SQVTM and CDR2 ANQGSEA. Trimming cost V 1 base and J 4 bases, with 8 bases left between them. The chain's CDR3 is CSVEVGGNQPQHF. The CDR3 nucleotides read TGCAGCGTTGAAGTTGGAGGGAATCAGCCCCAGCATTTT.

V usage is TRBV7-9 and J usage is TRBJ2-1; TRBD2 matches 9 bases. Germline trimming cut 5 bases from V and 4 bases from J; bases unmatched to any gene: 6. Germline V gene sequence: CDR1 SEHNR, CDR2 FQNEAQ (reference sequence). This CDR3 contains 15 residues. The chain's CDR3 is CASSHSGGPYNEQFF. CDR3 nucleotide sequence: TGTGCCAGCAGCCATAGCGGGGGCCCTTACAATGAGCAGTTCTTC.

The rearrangement links TRBV29-1 to TRBJ1-4; 8 bases agree with TRBD1. In germline, CDR1 is SQVTM, CDR2 ANQGSEA. With V trimmed by 7 bases and J by 14 bases, 9 bases remained unmatched. CDR3 length equals 11 residues. In DNA form, the CDR3 reads TGCAGCGCAGACGGTCCAGGGGGCCTGTTTTTT. This codes for CSADGPGGLFF.

This clonotype occurred a few times. The V call is TRBV15, the J call TRBJ2-1; no clear D gene. CDR1 is LNHNV, CDR2 YYDKDF, per germline (reference sequence). The CDR3 spans 14 residues. V was trimmed by 0 bases and J by 8 bases, leaving 11 bases between them. The DNA for the CDR3 is TGTGCCACCAGCAGAGATTTATGGGCTTATGAGCAGTTCTTC. Its translation is CATSRDLWAYEQFF.

The chain combines TRBV30 with TRBJ2-3, with D possibly being TRBD1 (6 bases). With 3 bases removed from V and 10 bases from J, the gap between germline ends came to 17 bases. Germline loops: CDR1 GTSNPN, CDR2 SVGIG (reference sequence). The CDR3 covers 13 residues. The CDR3 loop reads CAWRGASTRSQYF. CDR3 DNA: TGTGCCTGGAGGGGGGCTAGTACTCGATCGCAGTATTTT.

The table lists this clonotype with a count of one. A read error may be the cause here, since a much bigger clone is one base away. The rearrangement joins TRBV27 to TRBJ2-7, with TRBD2 matching over 8 bases. CDR1 and CDR2 (germline): MNHEY, SMNVEV (reference sequence). This CDR3 has 15 residues. CDR3 in amino acids: CTSSPQAGETYEQYF. The CDR3 DNA follows: TGTACCAGCAGTCCGCAAGCGGGGGAGACCTACGAGCAGTACTTC.

The J gene is TRBJ2-6, the V gene TRBV2; D is possibly TRBD1 (6 bases). With 3 bases removed from V and 0 bases from J, the gap between germline ends came to 9 bases. Germline values: CDR1 SNHLY, CDR2 FYNNEI. The CDR3 runs to 16 residues. In DNA form, the CDR3 reads TGTGCCAGCAGTGAGCAGGGGCTCTCTGGGGCCAACGTCCTGACTTTC. Protein sequence: CASSEQGLSGANVLTF. Based on the CDR3 plus reference TRBV2 and TRBJ2-6, the full variable domain is EPEVTQTPSHQVTQMGQEVILRCVPISNHLYFYWYRQILGQKVEFLVSFYNNEISEKSEIFDDQFSVERPDGSNFTLKIRSTKLEDSAMYFCASSEQGLSGANVLTFGAGSRLTVL.

The rearrangement uses TRBV7-2 and TRBJ1-2; no clear D. The length of the CDR3 is 13 residues. Germline V gene lookup returns CDR1 SGHTA and CDR2 FQGNSA. The germline V and J ends were trimmed by 2 bases and 4 bases, with 8 bases remaining between them. The CDR3, as DNA: TGTGCCAGCAGCTTATTCGGGAGCTATGGCTACACCTTC. Translating it yields CASSLFGSYGYTF. Supplemented by reference TRBV7-2 and TRBJ1-2, the full variable domain reads GAGVSQSPSNKVTEKGKDVELRCDPISGHTALYWYRQSLGQGLEFLIYFQGNSAPDKSGLPSDRFSAERTGGSVSTLTIQRTQQEDSAVYLCASSLFGSYGYTFGSGTRLTVV.

The rearrangement links TRBV7-2 to TRBJ2-5; TRBD1 or TRBD2 may be the D gene (6 bases each). CDR3 length equals 15 residues. V lost 3 bases and J lost 2, with 13 bases in between. Germline V gene data show CDR1 as SGHTA and CDR2 as FQGNSA. The CDR3 nucleotides read TGTGCCAGCAGCTTGTTTGGGGGGCCACAAGAGACCCAGTACTTC. It translates to CASSLFGGPQETQYF.

A few counts support this clonotype. The chain combines TRBV29-1 with TRBJ2-3, with D unclear. The germline V gene has CDR1 SQVTM and CDR2 ANQGSEA. The V and J ends lost 7 bases and 6 bases respectively, with 11 bases between them. This CDR3 region has 11 residues. DNA for the CDR3: TGCAGCGCCGACCAAGGGGATACGCAGTATTTT. Protein product: CSADQGDTQYF.

This clonotype was detected only a few times. J is TRBJ1-2 and V is TRBV4-2, with 9 bases that match TRBD1. The germline CDR1 and CDR2 sequences are LGHNA and YNFKEQ. The CDR3 has 16 residues. Trimming at V came to 4 bases and at J to 3 bases, leaving 9 bases not matched to a gene. The CDR3 spells CASSLDRGGWDYGYTF. CDR3 sequence (DNA): TGTGCCAGCAGCCTGGACAGGGGTGGGTGGGACTATGGCTACACCTTC.

The V and J genes are TRBV5-6 and TRBJ2-1, with 15 bases that match TRBD2. The length of the CDR3 is 16 residues. With V trimmed by 3 bases and J by 6 bases, 4 bases remained unmatched. The germline gives CDR1 SGHDT, CDR2 YYEEEE. The DNA of the CDR3 is TGTGCCAGCAGCTACCGGACTAGCGGGAGGGCCAATGAGCAGTTCTTC. Its protein is CASSYRTSGRANEQFF.

The chain is built from TRBV4-1 and TRBJ2-5; TRBD1 might be the D (5 bases). V shed 1 base and J shed 3 bases, with 9 bases lying between them. This CDR3 has 14 residues. Germline values: CDR1 MGHRA, CDR2 YSYEKL. The CDR3 sequence: CASSQVKGKETQYF. The CDR3 bases are TGCGCCAGCAGCCAAGTGAAGGGGAAAGAGACCCAGTACTTC.